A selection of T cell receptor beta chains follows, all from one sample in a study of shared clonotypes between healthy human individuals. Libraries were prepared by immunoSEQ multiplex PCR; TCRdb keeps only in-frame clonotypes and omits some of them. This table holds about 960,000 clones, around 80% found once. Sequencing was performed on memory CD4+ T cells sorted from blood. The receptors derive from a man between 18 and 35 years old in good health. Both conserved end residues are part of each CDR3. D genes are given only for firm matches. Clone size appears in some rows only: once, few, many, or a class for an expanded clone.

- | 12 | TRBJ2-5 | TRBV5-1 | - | CASSLGYETQYF | TGCGCCAGCAGCTTGGGTTACGAGACCCAGTACTTC
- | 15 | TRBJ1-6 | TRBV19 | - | CASSISTLNNSPLHF | TGTGCCAGTAGTATCTCGACACTAAATAATTCACCCCTCCACTTT
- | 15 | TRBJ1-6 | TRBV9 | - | CASSGQGTYNSPLHF | TGTGCCAGCAGCGGCCAGGGTACCTATAATTCACCCCTCCACTTT
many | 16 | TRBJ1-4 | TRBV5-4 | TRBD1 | CASSFTSTGGGEKLFF | TGTGCCAGCAGCTTTACTTCGACAGGGGGCGGTGAAAAACTGTTTTTT
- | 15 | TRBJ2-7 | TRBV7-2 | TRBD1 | CASSLGQGDIYEQYF | TGTGCCAGCAGCTTAGGGCAGGGGGATATCTACGAGCAGTACTTC
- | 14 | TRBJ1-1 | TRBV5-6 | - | CASSLLGVNTEAFF | TGTGCCAGCAGCTTGCTGGGAGTGAACACTGAAGCTTTCTTT
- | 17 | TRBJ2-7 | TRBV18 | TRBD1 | CASSRQQGARGSYEQYF | TGTGCCAGCTCACGGCAACAGGGGGCGCGGGGCTCCTACGAGCAGTACTTC
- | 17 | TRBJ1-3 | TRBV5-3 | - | CARSLEIGGYSGNTIYF | TGTGCCAGAAGCTTGGAGATTGGGGGCTACTCTGGAAACACCATATATTTT
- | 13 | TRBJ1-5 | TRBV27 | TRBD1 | CASSRDRVRPQHF | TGTGCCAGCAGTAGGGACAGGGTACGCCCCCAGCATTTT
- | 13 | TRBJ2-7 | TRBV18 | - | CASSPQGGHEQYF | TGTGCCAGCTCGCCCCAGGGAGGCCACGAGCAGTACTTC